A selection of T cell receptor beta chains follows, all from one sample in a study of blood T cell repertoires in COVID-19. This table comes from immunoSEQ multiplex PCR, and its TCRdb copy is limited to in-frame clones, with some not included. The sample lists 48,000 or so clones; 90% were seen once. Sample: peripheral blood. The source of these receptors is a human donor in a cohort sampled during active COVID-19. Each CDR3 is given with its conserved first and last residue. The order of the fields is D gene, CDR3 length, V gene, J gene, clone size, CDR3 protein, CDR3 DNA. A D gene is named only where the DNA matches it firmly. Size is stated for part of the rows, as once, few or many counts, or as a class when the clone is expanded.

>.|14|TRBV28|TRBJ1-1|.
CASSLLGRNTEAFF
TGTGCCAGCAGTTTATTAGGGAGGAACACTGAAGCTTTCTTT
>TRBD2|19|TRBV10-1|TRBJ2-1|.
CASSEGGLAGSSSYNEQFF
TGCGCCAGCAGTGAGGGGGGACTAGCGGGATCAAGCTCCTACAATGAGCAGTTCTTC
>.|15|TRBV2|TRBJ1-1|once
CASSEPGRANTEAFF
TGTGCCAGCAGTGAACCTGGCAGGGCGAACACTGAAGCTTTCTTT
>TRBD1|13|TRBV7-8|TRBJ1-5|once
CASSLDRGQPQHF
TGTGCCAGCAGCTTAGACAGGGGACAGCCCCAGCATTTT
>TRBD1|15|TRBV7-8|TRBJ1-2|.
CASSLETGSNYGYTF
TGTGCCAGCAGCTTAGAGACAGGGTCGAACTATGGCTACACCTTC
>TRBD1|12|TRBV12-3/TRBV12-4|TRBJ1-2|.
CASSSDRVGYTF
TGTGCCAGCAGTTCCGACAGGGTCGGCTACACCTTC
>TRBD1|15|TRBV5-1|TRBJ1-2|.
CASSLVSRGLRGYTF
TGCGCCAGCAGCTTGGTGTCCAGGGGGCTCCGTGGCTACACCTTC
>TRBD2|16|TRBV28|TRBJ2-3|.
CASIPDGDYRTDTQYF
TGTGCCAGCATCCCCGACGGGGACTATCGCACAGATACGCAGTATTTT
>.|16|TRBV18|TRBJ2-1|.
CASSPLLDPNYNEQFF
TGTGCCAGCTCACCTCTACTAGATCCAAATTACAATGAGCAGTTCTTC
>.|11|TRBV11-2|TRBJ2-7|once
CASSSYLEQYF
TGTGCCAGCAGTTCCTATCTCGAGCAGTACTTC
>.|12|TRBV7-2|TRBJ1-6|once
CASSQDNSPLHF
TGTGCCAGCAGTCAGGATAATTCACCCCTCCACTTT
>TRBD1|14|TRBV5-1|TRBJ2-5|.
CASSLTGVGETQYF
TGCGCCAGCAGCTTGACAGGGGTCGGAGAGACCCAGTACTTC
>TRBD1|15|TRBV27|TRBJ2-7|.
CASSLSGQGTYEQYF
TGTGCCAGCAGTTTATCGGGACAGGGGACCTACGAGCAGTACTTC
>.|19|TRBV21-1|TRBJ2-7|.
CASSKKSMGTSGRFYEQYF
TGTGCCAGCAGCAAGAAATCTATGGGGACTAGCGGGAGGTTCTACGAGCAGTACTTC
>TRBD2|15|TRBV10-1|TRBJ2-1|once
CASSVAGGTYNEQFF
TGCGCCAGCAGTGTTGCGGGGGGGACCTACAATGAGCAGTTCTTC
>.|12|TRBV6-5|TRBJ2-7|.
CASSYTTGEQYF
TGTGCCAGCAGCTACACAACAGGAGAGCAGTACTTC
>.|14|TRBV2|TRBJ2-2|.
CASSEALLGGELFF
TGTGCCAGCAGTGAAGCGCTTCTCGGGGGGGAGCTGTTTTTT
>.|16|TRBV28|TRBJ1-6|.
CASSRHRDRNRSPLHF
TGTGCCAGCAGTCGCCACAGGGATCGGAATCGATCACCCCTCCACTTT
>.|17|TRBV5-1|TRBJ1-2|.
CASSPSGGRDPDYGYTF
TGCGCCAGCAGCCCGTCGGGGGGAAGGGATCCTGACTATGGCTACACCTTC
>TRBD2|15|TRBV19|TRBJ2-7|.
CASSNLAGSAYEQYF
TGTGCCAGTAGTAACTTAGCGGGAAGCGCCTACGAGCAGTACTTC
>TRBD1|15|TRBV3-1/TRBV3-2|TRBJ2-7|.
CASSLRGQGAYEQYF
TGTGCCAGCAGCCTCCGGGGACAGGGGGCCTACGAGCAGTACTTC
>.|16|TRBV7-9|TRBJ2-1|.
CASSSRDTTLYNEQFF
TGTGCCAGCAGCTCCCGGGACACAACCCTTTACAATGAGCAGTTCTTC
>.|13|TRBV24-1|TRBJ1-3|.
CATSDYRANTIYF
TGTGCCACCAGTGATTACAGGGCGAACACCATATATTTT
>TRBD1|15|TRBV18|TRBJ1-1|.
CASSRQGATNTEAFF
TGTGCCAGCTCACGACAGGGGGCCACGAACACTGAAGCTTTCTTT
>TRBD2|16|TRBV7-9|TRBJ2-1|.
CASSPGFVGGFVEQFF
TGTGCCAGCAGCCCGGGGTTTGTGGGAGGGTTTGTTGAGCAGTTCTTC
>TRBD2|20|TRBV3-1/TRBV3-2|TRBJ2-7|.
CASSGIAGGQAIKLSYEQYF
TGTGCCAGCAGTGGCATAGCGGGAGGCCAGGCAATAAAGCTTTCCTACGAGCAGTACTTC
>.|14|TRBV7-3|TRBJ2-2|.
CASSYRLNTGELFF
TGTGCCAGCAGTTATCGACTGAACACCGGGGAGCTGTTTTTT
>.|14|TRBV10-3|TRBJ1-5|.
CAISGGYSNQPQHF
TGTGCCATCAGTGGAGGATATAGCAATCAGCCCCAGCATTTT
>.|11|TRBV19|TRBJ1-2|once
CASSIGVGYTF
TGTGCCAGTAGTATAGGAGTTGGCTACACCTTC
>.|17|TRBV27|TRBJ2-6|.
CASSFLRVPAGANVLTF
TGTGCCAGCAGTTTTTTGCGGGTACCGGCTGGGGCCAACGTCCTGACTTTC
>TRBD1|13|TRBV29-1|TRBJ1-1|.
CSGGQAANTEAFF
TGCAGCGGGGGACAGGCGGCGAACACTGAAGCTTTCTTT
>TRBD2|15|TRBV7-8|TRBJ2-1|.
CASSLVAGAGNEQFF
TGTGCCAGCAGCTTAGTAGCGGGAGCCGGGAATGAGCAGTTCTTC
>TRBD2|14|TRBV20-1|TRBJ2-1|.
CSASGLVAGPHRFF
TGCAGTGCTAGTGGGTTGGTAGCGGGACCACATAGGTTCTTC
>.|11|TRBV10-3|TRBJ1-6|.
CAIGQNSPLHF
TGTGCCATCGGACAGAATTCACCCCTCCACTTT
>.|12|TRBV18|TRBJ2-1|.
CASSPLENEQFF
TGTGCCAGCTCTCCTCTAGAGAATGAGCAGTTCTTC
>TRBD1|15|TRBV7-3|TRBJ1-5|.
CASSTRDRVHQPQHF
TGTGCCAGCAGCACTCGGGACAGGGTACATCAGCCCCAGCATTTT
>TRBD2|16|TRBV5-1|TRBJ2-3|.
CASSPGTSGNPDTQYF
TGCGCCAGCAGCCCGGGGACTAGCGGGAACCCAGATACGCAGTATTTT
>TRBD1|16|TRBV2|TRBJ1-6|.
CASSVQGAQNNSPLHF
TGTGCCAGCAGTGTCCAGGGGGCTCAGAATAATTCACCCCTCCACTTT
>.|15|TRBV6-5|TRBJ2-5|.
CASSLFLAQQETQYF
TGTGCCAGCAGTCTGTTTCTAGCCCAACAAGAGACCCAGTACTTC
>.|11|TRBV11-2|TRBJ1-4|few
CASTRGEKLFF
TGTGCCAGCACCAGGGGTGAAAAACTGTTTTTT
>TRBD2|16|TRBV6-1|TRBJ2-3|.
CASSAITSGRRGTQYF
TGTGCCAGCAGTGCCATCACTAGCGGGAGGCGTGGTACGCAGTATTTT
>.|14|TRBV5-1|TRBJ2-5|once
CASSETDSTGTQYF
TGCGCCAGCAGCGAGACTGATTCGACCGGGACCCAGTACTTC
>TRBD2|17|TRBV3-1/TRBV3-2|TRBJ2-1|.
CASSPSSGRPPRDEQFF
TGTGCCAGCAGCCCCTCTAGCGGGAGGCCCCCTAGGGATGAGCAGTTCTTC
>TRBD1|16|TRBV19|TRBJ1-3|.
CASSFWGQGPGNTIYF
TGTGCCAGTAGTTTCTGGGGACAGGGACCTGGAAACACCATATATTTT
>.|13|TRBV12-3/TRBV12-4|TRBJ1-2|.
CASSPGGGYGYTF
TGTGCCAGCAGTCCCGGGGGTGGCTATGGCTACACCTTC
>TRBD2|16|TRBV6-1|TRBJ2-2|.
CASSERLAGVTGELFF
TGTGCCAGCAGTGAAAGGCTAGCGGGAGTCACCGGGGAGCTGTTTTTT
>TRBD2|17|TRBV7-8|TRBJ2-1|.
CASSLPRRLAVYNEQFF
TGTGCCAGCAGCCTCCCCCGGCGGCTAGCGGTCTACAATGAGCAGTTCTTC
>.|16|TRBV27|TRBJ1-4|.
CARTIVGVQANEKLFF
TGTGCCAGGACGATCGTGGGTGTTCAGGCTAATGAAAAACTGTTTTTT
>.|14|TRBV5-1|TRBJ2-5|.
CASSLGQAEETQYF
TGCGCCAGCAGCTTGGGACAGGCTGAAGAGACCCAGTACTTC
>.|13|TRBV29-1|TRBJ2-7|.
CSVAPLGGGEQYF
TGCAGCGTCGCCCCGTTAGGGGGTGGGGAGCAGTACTTC
>.|13|TRBV7-2|TRBJ2-1|.
CASGGGSHNEQFF
TGTGCCAGCGGAGGGGGCTCCCACAATGAGCAGTTCTTC
>.|15|TRBV10-2|TRBJ2-1|.
CASSESPGGRNEQFF
TGCGCCAGCAGTGAGTCGCCAGGGGGGAGGAATGAGCAGTTCTTC
>.|13|TRBV19|TRBJ2-1|.
CASSSLVRNEQFF
TGTGCCAGTAGTTCACTAGTTCGGAATGAGCAGTTCTTC
>TRBD1|14|TRBV6-2/TRBV6-3|TRBJ1-5|.
CASSKTGGSQPQHF
TGTGCCAGCAGTAAAACAGGGGGCAGTCAGCCCCAGCATTTT
>TRBD2|15|TRBV2|TRBJ2-7|.
CASSGRRERQYEQYF
TGTGCCAGCAGTGGGCGGCGGGAGAGACAATACGAGCAGTACTTC
>TRBD2|18|TRBV5-1|TRBJ2-3|.
CASSLALTSGSWTDTQYF
TGCGCCAGCAGCTTGGCGCTGACTAGCGGGAGTTGGACAGATACGCAGTATTTT
>TRBD2|17|TRBV3-1/TRBV3-2|TRBJ2-7|.
CASSLGLAGDIGYEQYF
TGTGCCAGCAGCCTCGGACTAGCGGGAGACATTGGGTACGAGCAGTACTTC
>.|11|TRBV3-1/TRBV3-2|TRBJ2-7|.
CASSSFLEQYF
TGTGCCAGCAGCTCCTTCCTCGAGCAGTACTTC
>.|16|TRBV11-2|TRBJ2-7|.
CASSLDSGRGGYEQYF
TGTGCCAGCAGCTTAGATAGTGGCAGGGGTGGCTACGAGCAGTACTTC
>TRBD2|16|TRBV9|TRBJ2-1|.
CASRGAETSGRAEQFF
TGTGCCAGCAGGGGGGCCGAGACTAGCGGGAGGGCTGAGCAGTTCTTC